The 15 T cell receptor beta chains below were found in one sample sequenced in a study of cytotoxic CD8 clonotypes in ibrutinib-treated CLL. Assay: immunoSEQ multiplex PCR; the TCRdb copy retains only in-frame clones and omits some. The data hold around 150,000 clones, with over 75% observed a single time. The sequenced sample was PBMCs, obtained after 36 months of ibrutinib treatment. These receptors originate from a human donor with chronic lymphocytic leukemia.

The chain couples TRBV7-9 to TRBJ1-6; D might be TRBD1 (5 bases). The CDR3 is made up of 17 amino acids. V shed 3 bases and J shed 0 bases, with 12 bases lying between them. The germline gives CDR1 SEHNR, CDR2 FQNEAQ (reference sequence). The CDR3 sequence is CASSFGHPSSYNSPLHF. CDR3 coding DNA: TGTGCCAGCAGCTTTGGACACCCGAGCTCCTATAATTCACCCCTCCACTTT. Together with reference TRBV7-9 and TRBJ1-6, the CDR3 gives the full variable domain: DTGVSQNPRHKITKRGQNVTFRCDPISEHNRLYWYRQTLGQGPEFLTYFQNEAQLEKSRLLSDRFSAERPKGSFSTLEIQRTEQGDSAMYLCASSFGHPSSYNSPLHFGNGTRLTVT.

This clone was detected only a few times. The CDR3 DNA sequence: TGTGCCAGCAGTTTAGGCGGAGGAGCCCTTCAGCCCCAGCATTTT. Translation gives CASSLGGGALQPQHF. The chain employs TRBV28 and TRBJ1-5; no clear D. V was cut by 2 bases and J by 6 bases, with 14 bases left in between. This CDR3 contains 15 residues. The germline V gene encodes CDR1 MDHEN and CDR2 SYDVKM.

This clone was observed a handful of times. The gene calls are TRBV5-1 and TRBJ2-7; the match to TRBD1 covers 10 bases. The CDR3 sequence is 16 residues long. Per the germline V gene, CDR1 is SGHRS and CDR2 is YFSETQ. Trimming cost V 0 bases and J 9 bases; bases outside gene matches: 12. The CDR3 bases are TGCGCCAGCAGCTTGGGGGACAGGGGCAGGCTGCCCTCGCAGTACTTC. This codes for CASSLGDRGRLPSQYF.

Here the CDR3 reads CASSLELEQYF. The DNA for the CDR3 is TGTGCCAGCAGCTTAGAGCTCGAGCAGTACTTC. This chain uses TRBV7-9 with TRBJ2-7; no reliable D call. Trimming left V 1 base short and J 6 bases short, with 4 bases between. This CDR3 comprises 11 residues. The V gene's germline CDR1 is SEHNR and CDR2 FQNEAQ (reference sequence).

The V gene is TRBV27, the J gene TRBJ1-6, with a tentative D call TRBD1 (5 bases). Germline V gives CDR1 MNHEY, CDR2 SMNVEV (reference sequence). The V gene lost 5 bases and the J gene lost 0 bases, with 14 bases spanning the gap. The CDR3 has 17 residues. Written as DNA, the CDR3 is TGTGCCAGCAGTATAAGACAGCAGCGCTCCTATAATTCACCCCTCCACTTT. It codes for CASSIRQQRSYNSPLHF.

The chain recombines TRBV27 with TRBJ1-5; D unclear. The CDR3 is 15 amino acids. Germline lookup yields CDR1 MNHEY and CDR2 SMNVEV (reference sequence). V was clipped by 6 bases and J by 0 bases, with 12 bases between them. CDR3 nucleotide sequence: TGTGCCAGCAGCAACGGGTGGGATAGCAATCAGCCCCAGCATTTT. It yields the protein CASSNGWDSNQPQHF.

V and J are TRBV18 and TRBJ1-1, with D possibly being TRBD1 (5 bases). The V end lost 3 bases, the J end lost 2 bases, and 10 bases lay between the germline ends. CDR3 size: 14 residues. The germline CDR1 and CDR2 sequences are KGHSH and LQKENI. The CDR3 DNA reads as TGTGCCAGCTCACCCAGGGCAGCCAACACTGAAGCTTTCTTT. Translating it yields CASSPRAANTEAFF.

The gene calls are TRBV30 and TRBJ1-6; TRBD1 agrees at 9 bases. After removal of 0 bases from V and 8 bases from J, the junction contained 5 bases not matched to a gene. Germline V gene data show CDR1 as GTSNPN and CDR2 as SVGIG (reference sequence). This CDR3 contains 15 residues. The CDR3 region is CAWSVVTGGDSPLHF. The CDR3 nucleotides are TGTGCCTGGAGTGTAGTAACAGGGGGCGATTCACCCCTCCACTTT.

This clone was recorded a few times. The chain recombines TRBV28 with TRBJ2-3, with 9 bases identical to TRBD1. With 7 bases clipped from V and 2 bases from J, the junction kept 7 bases outside the gene matches. The CDR3 is 15 residues long. CDR1 is MDHEN, CDR2 SYDVKM, per germline. This chain's CDR3 is CASIRDRVVTDTQYF. CDR3 DNA sequence: TGTGCCAGCATTCGGGACAGGGTGGTCACAGATACGCAGTATTTT.

In its sample, this clone was seen a few times. This sequence joins TRBV18 and TRBJ2-3; no clear D. The CDR3 runs 12 residues. Trimming shortened V by 4 bases and J by 2 bases, and 4 bases separated the two germline ends. Germline V gives CDR1 KGHSH, CDR2 LQKENI. CDR3 loop: CASSLYTDTQYF. The CDR3 DNA is TGTGCCAGCTCACTTTACACAGATACGCAGTATTTT.

This chain links TRBV30 with TRBJ2-2; a possible D gene is TRBD2 (6 bases). CDR3 size: 15 residues. The V end lost 3 bases, the J end lost 8 bases, and 19 bases lay between the germline ends. CDR1 and CDR2 (germline): GTSNPN, SVGIG (reference sequence). CDR3: CAWRTRLGRLGELFF. CDR3 coding DNA: TGTGCCTGGAGGACCCGACTAGGGCGGTTAGGGGAGCTGTTTTTT.

The chain is built from TRBV28 and TRBJ1-2; no clear D gene. V lost 7 bases to trimming and J lost 4 bases, with 13 bases between them. The germline gives CDR1 MDHEN, CDR2 SYDVKM. The CDR3 runs to 13 residues. In DNA form, the CDR3 reads TGTGCCAGCACCCTCGATGGGGTCTATGGCTACACCTTC. Protein product: CASTLDGVYGYTF.

The rearrangement links TRBV7-8 to TRBJ2-2; 10 bases are shared with TRBD1. The CDR3 contains 16 residues. V dropped 5 bases and J dropped 6; count of bases not matched to a gene: 9. Germline values: CDR1 SGHVS, CDR2 FQNEAQ. The CDR3 spells CASSLRDRGVSGELFF. The DNA for the CDR3 is TGTGCCAGCAGCCTCCGGGACAGGGGAGTTTCCGGGGAGCTGTTTTTT.

This clone showed up just a few times. The chain combines TRBV5-1 with TRBJ2-7; possibly TRBD1 or TRBD2 for D (5 bases each). The V gene lost 2 bases and the J gene lost 0 bases, with 12 bases spanning the gap. The CDR3 runs 15 residues. Germline V gene sequence: CDR1 SGHRS, CDR2 YFSETQ. This CDR3 reads CASSLHLGDSYEQYF. Here the CDR3 DNA reads TGCGCCAGCAGCTTACACTTGGGGGACTCCTACGAGCAGTACTTC.

This clone was counted once. The gene calls are TRBV9 and TRBJ2-1; 13 nucleotides line up with TRBD2. Germline CDR1 SGDLS, CDR2 YYNGEE. The CDR3 loop spans 14 amino acids. V was pared by 5 bases and J by 10 bases, with 6 bases of the junction left unmatched. CDR3 DNA sequence: TGTGCCAGCAGAACTAGCGGGGGGGACGGCGAGCAGTTCTTC. Translating gives CASRTSGGDGEQFF.